A selection of T cell receptor beta chains follows, all from one sample in a study of shared clonotypes between healthy human individuals. Only in-frame clones appear in the TCRdb table, and some are missing; sequencing was by immunoSEQ multiplex PCR. This sample has under 200,000 clones, with about 93% found just once. Sequenced: naive CD4+ T cells sorted from blood. These receptors all stem from a woman in her 30s in good health. Each CDR3 is given with its conserved first and last residue. The D gene is left open where the match is weak. Part of the rows lack a size; the others show once, few, many or a class for expanded clones.

j_call	clone_size	d_call	v_call	cdr3_nt	cdr3_aa
TRBJ1-3	-	TRBD1	TRBV28	TGTGCCAGCAGTTTAAGTAGACAGGGGGCTGGAAACACCATATATTTT	CASSLSRQGAGNTIYF
TRBJ1-1	-	-	TRBV7-9	TGTGCCAGCAGCTTCTGGGCAGGGATGAACACTGAAGCTTTCTTT	CASSFWAGMNTEAFF
TRBJ1-1	once	-	TRBV30	TGTGCCTGGAGTGACCAGGGGAACACTGAAGCTTTCTTT	CAWSDQGNTEAFF
TRBJ2-5	-	TRBD2	TRBV4-2	TGTGCCAGCAGCCAAGAGAGGGTGAAGACTAGCGGGAGTGGGTGGCAAGAGACCCAGTACTTC	CASSQERVKTSGSGWQETQYF
TRBJ2-7	-	-	TRBV28	TGTGCCAGCAGTGGGAGGACAGGTTTATCCTACGAACAGTACTTC	CASSGRTGLSYEQYF
TRBJ1-1	-	-	TRBV7-6	TGTGCCAGCAGCCCTGGCGGAGCGAACACTGAAGCTTTCTTT	CASSPGGANTEAFF
TRBJ2-7	-	TRBD2	TRBV4-1	TGCGCCAGCCGTCTAGCGGGAGCATTACAAGACGAGCAGTACTTC	CASRLAGALQDEQYF
TRBJ2-5	-	TRBD1	TRBV28	TGTGCCAGCAGTCCACCCCTCGGGCAGGGGGCGGGGGAGACCCAGTACTTC	CASSPPLGQGAGETQYF
TRBJ2-7	few	TRBD2	TRBV18	TGTGCCAGCTCGGACGGTGGCGGGGGGAGCGAGCAGTACTTC	CASSDGGGGSEQYF
TRBJ1-5	-	-	TRBV25-1	TGTGCCAGCGCCGGGAGTAGCAATCAGCCCCAGCATTTT	CASAGSSNQPQHF
TRBJ2-7	-	-	TRBV18	TGTGCCAGCTCCCTCGAGGGAGGGGGAGGTGTGGACGAGCAGTACTTC	CASSLEGGGGVDEQYF
TRBJ1-4	once	-	TRBV11-2	TGTGCCAGCACTCCTACGGGCAGAAATGAAAAACTGTTTTTT	CASTPTGRNEKLFF
TRBJ2-7	-	TRBD1	TRBV5-6	TGTGCCAGCAGCTTCCTGGACAGGGTTTACGAGCAGTACTTC	CASSFLDRVYEQYF
TRBJ2-7	-	TRBD1	TRBV5-8	TGTGCCAGCAGCTTGGACCTCAGGGGGAGCTCCTACGAGCAGTACTTC	CASSLDLRGSSYEQYF
TRBJ2-7	-	TRBD1	TRBV4-1	TGCGCCAGCAGCCCCACAAGAGGGACAGGGGCCTACGAGCAGTACTTC	CASSPTRGTGAYEQYF
TRBJ2-3	-	-	TRBV19	TGTGCCAGTGCGGACAGTAGCACAGATACGCAGTATTTT	CASADSSTDTQYF
TRBJ2-3	-	TRBD2	TRBV11-2	TGTGCCAGCAGCTTTAGAGCGGGAGGGCGCGCAGATACGCAGTATTTT	CASSFRAGGRADTQYF
TRBJ1-1	-	-	TRBV11-1	TGTGCCAGCAGCTTAAAGGCGCAGAACACTGAAGCTTTCTTT	CASSLKAQNTEAFF
TRBJ2-7	-	TRBD2	TRBV5-8	TGTGCCAGCAGCTTGGCCCCGCGCAGCGGGAGGTACGAGCAGTACTTC	CASSLAPRSGRYEQYF
TRBJ2-1	-	-	TRBV2	TGTGCCAGCAGTTTCAGATATGAGCAGTTCTTC	CASSFRYEQFF
TRBJ1-2	once	-	TRBV27	TGTGCCAGCAGTCCACGGAGGGACCCTAACTATGGCTACACCTTC	CASSPRRDPNYGYTF
TRBJ1-6	-	-	TRBV6-5	TGTGCCAGCAGTTTGCCAGGGTCTTCACCCCTCCACTTT	CASSLPGSSPLHF
TRBJ1-2	-	-	TRBV7-9	TGTGCCAGCAGCTTAGAACAGTCCTATGGCTACACCTTC	CASSLEQSYGYTF
TRBJ2-2	-	-	TRBV7-3	TGTGCCAGCAGCTTAGGTGTAGCGACAAACACCGGGGAGCTGTTTTTT	CASSLGVATNTGELFF
TRBJ2-7	-	TRBD2	TRBV28	TGTGCCACCATGGGAGCGGGACTCTACGAGCAGTACTTC	CATMGAGLYEQYF
TRBJ1-4	-	-	TRBV4-1	TGCGCCAGCAGCCAAGAGGGTACAACTAATGAAAAACTGTTTTTT	CASSQEGTTNEKLFF
TRBJ2-3	once	-	TRBV10-1	TGCGCCAGCAGCCCCCGGGGGAGCACAGATACGCAGTATTTT	CASSPRGSTDTQYF
TRBJ2-7	-	TRBD2	TRBV13	TGTGCCAGCAGCTTCAAAGCGGGAGGGAGCTACGAGCAGTACTTC	CASSFKAGGSYEQYF
TRBJ1-5	-	-	TRBV18	TGTGCCAGCTCACCACTTGAGAATCAGCCCCAGCATTTT	CASSPLENQPQHF
TRBJ2-1	-	-	TRBV6-5	TGTGCCAGCAGTTACTCTAGCGGCCGTACAGATGAGCAGTTCTTC	CASSYSSGRTDEQFF
TRBJ1-2	-	-	TRBV6-1	TGTGCCAGCAGTGGAGCCCCCGGGTGGTTCAACTATGGCTACACCTTC	CASSGAPGWFNYGYTF
TRBJ2-7	-	-	TRBV5-8	TGTGCCAGCAGCACGCCCTTCCGGTTCTCCTACGAGCAGTACTTC	CASSTPFRFSYEQYF
TRBJ2-5	-	TRBD2	TRBV5-1	TGCGCCAGCAGCTTCCGGGACTATAAAGAGACCCAGTACTTC	CASSFRDYKETQYF
TRBJ1-4	-	-	TRBV18	TGTGCCAGCTCACCGACGGCTAATGAAAAACTGTTTTTT	CASSPTANEKLFF
TRBJ1-5	-	-	TRBV15	TGTGCCACCAGCAGAGGGATCGAATCCAATCAGCCCCAGCATTTT	CATSRGIESNQPQHF
TRBJ1-3	-	-	TRBV11-3	TGTGCCAGCAGCTCCGCGTGGGAGCCTGGAAACACCATATATTTT	CASSSAWEPGNTIYF
TRBJ2-7	-	-	TRBV11-2	TGTGCCAGCAGCCCATCTAGCGTAACCTACGAGCAGTACTTC	CASSPSSVTYEQYF
TRBJ2-1	-	-	TRBV13	TGTGCCAGCAGCTTACTGTACTCCCGGGATGAGCAGTTCTTC	CASSLLYSRDEQFF
TRBJ1-5	-	-	TRBV28	TGTGCCAGCAGTGTGGGGCATAGCAATCAGCCCCAGCATTTT	CASSVGHSNQPQHF
TRBJ1-1	-	TRBD1	TRBV29-1	TGCAGCGTTGGGCCGGGACAGGGATTCGGGGCTTTCTTT	CSVGPGQGFGAFF
TRBJ1-5	once	-	TRBV2	TGTGCCAGCAGTGAAGGCACCAATCAGCCCCAGCATTTT	CASSEGTNQPQHF
TRBJ2-6	-	TRBD1	TRBV6-1	TGTGCCAGCAGTGAGCAGACAGGGGGCTTGATTGGGGCCAACGTCCTGACTTTC	CASSEQTGGLIGANVLTF
TRBJ1-1	-	-	TRBV29-1	TGCAGCGTTGAGAAACGTCTAAACACTGAAGCTTTCTTT	CSVEKRLNTEAFF
TRBJ2-7	-	TRBD1	TRBV2	TGTGCCAGCAGCGGGCTCGGGACAGGGGGCCAGTACGAGCAGTACTTC	CASSGLGTGGQYEQYF
TRBJ2-1	-	TRBD2	TRBV7-2	TGTGCCAGCAGCCCACTGACTAGCGGGAACAATGAGCAGTTCTTC	CASSPLTSGNNEQFF
TRBJ2-7	-	-	TRBV28	TGTGCCAGCAGTTCTGACATGGGCTACGAGCAGTACTTC	CASSSDMGYEQYF
TRBJ2-7	-	TRBD1	TRBV19	TGTGCCAGTAGGGTTGGGACCGGGACAGGGCCCTACGAGCAGTACTTC	CASRVGTGTGPYEQYF
TRBJ2-7	-	TRBD1	TRBV4-1	TGCGCCAGCAGCCAGGGGGACAGGAGCTCCTACGAGCAGTACTTC	CASSQGDRSSYEQYF
TRBJ2-7	-	TRBD1	TRBV7-2	TGTGCCAGCAAGGGACAGTGGAGCTCCTACGAGCAGTACTTC	CASKGQWSSYEQYF
TRBJ2-5	once	TRBD1	TRBV10-3	TGTGCCATCAGTACCCCGACAGGGAGCGGGACCCAGTACTTC	CAISTPTGSGTQYF
TRBJ2-1	-	-	TRBV5-1	TGCGCCAGCAGCTTGGCGCTGGATGAGCAGTTCTTC	CASSLALDEQFF
TRBJ1-1	-	-	TRBV6-5	TGTGCCAGCAGGATCGGGGCTATGAACACTGAAGCTTTCTTT	CASRIGAMNTEAFF
TRBJ2-7	-	TRBD2	TRBV4-1	TGCGCCAGCAGCCAAGACCCCCTAGCGGGAGTTCCTTACGAGCAGTACTTC	CASSQDPLAGVPYEQYF